The 25 T cell receptor beta chains given below trace back to one sample, sequenced in a study of molecular identifiers for immune sequencing clone quantification. MiXCR was run by TCRdb on the PCR reads, yielding one entry per CDR3 protein. Of about 640,000 distinct CDR3 sequences listed, just under 20% were seen once; the top ten hold around 0.86%. Sequenced sample: naive CD8+ T cells from blood, with Jurkat cell RNA spiked in. As for subset: FACS-sorted CD8+CD4-CCR7+CD45RA+ naive T cells. Receptors originate from a human donor in good health. Some libraries in this study had Jurkat cell RNA spiked in.

This clonotype was counted only a few times. The chain joins TRBV4-3 to TRBJ2-7; no firm D call. In germline, CDR1 is LGHNA, CDR2 YSLEER. The CDR3 has 15 residues. V was trimmed by 1 base and J by 0 bases, leaving 10 bases between them. This chain's CDR3 is CASSQVHSASYEQYF. In nucleotides, the CDR3 is TGCGCCAGCAGCCAAGTCCATTCGGCCTCCTACGAGCAGTACTTC.

This clonotype appeared a few times. The chain is built from TRBV14 and TRBJ2-7; no firm D call. V lost 4 bases, J lost 0 bases, and 10 bases lay in between. This CDR3 contains 14 residues. CDR1 and CDR2 (germline): SGHDN, FVKESK. CDR3 amino acids: CASSRDINSYEQYF. In nucleotides, the CDR3 is TGTGCCAGCAGCCGTGATATAAACTCCTACGAGCAGTACTTC.

This clonotype was recorded at least ten times. The chain carries TRBV28 and TRBJ1-5, with 8 bases identical to TRBD1. The ends lost 4 bases at V and 6 bases at J; junction bases unmatched: 5. CDR3 size: 14 residues. Germline V gene data show CDR1 as MDHEN and CDR2 as SYDVKM. The CDR3 loop reads CASSYDRGRQPQHF. CDR3 DNA sequence: TGTGCCAGCAGTTACGACAGGGGACGTCAGCCCCAGCATTTT.

About this clonotype: A clone one base away is much larger, so this may be a read error. The chain combines TRBV28 with TRBJ2-5, with TRBD2 as a possible D gene (5 bases). Germline V gene data show CDR1 as MDHEN and CDR2 as SYDVKM. The CDR3 loop spans 13 amino acids. V was trimmed by 8 bases and J by 5 bases, leaving 15 bases between them. DNA of the CDR3: TGTGCCAGCTGGTGGAGAGGGAGCGAGACCCAGTACTTC. Amino acid sequence: CASWWRGSETQYF.

This clonotype was recorded many times. CDR3 coding DNA: TGTGCCAGCAGCTTAGGAGGGGGGGTAAGTGAGGAGCAGTACTTC. Protein sequence: CASSLGGGVSEEQYF. The chain recombines TRBV11-2 with TRBJ2-7; possibly TRBD2 for D (7 bases). The germline CDR1 and CDR2 sequences are SGHAT and FQNNGV. V lost 1 base, J lost 7 bases, and 17 bases lay in between. CDR3 length: 15 amino acids.

This clonotype was detected ten times or more. V and J are TRBV9 and TRBJ1-5, with 7 bases lining up with TRBD1. The CDR3 runs 15 residues. Germline-derived CDR1 and CDR2 are SGDLS and YYNGEE. V gave up 3 bases and J gave up 0 bases; unmatched junction bases: 3. The CDR3 spells CASSAQGNSNQPQHF. CDR3 bases: TGTGCCAGCAGCGCACAGGGGAATAGCAATCAGCCCCAGCATTTT.

On this clonotype itself: Sequence at one end of the junction differs from germline and may be a read error. The chain recombines TRBV9 with TRBJ2-7; D is unclear. Per the germline V gene, CDR1 is SGDLS and CDR2 is YYNGEE. The CDR3 length is 13 residues. CDR3 in amino acids: CASSGPPAYGQYF. CDR3 DNA: TGTGCCAGCAGCGGCCCTCCAGCCTACGGGCAGTACTTT.

This clonotype was detected a few times. The chain recombines TRBV10-3 with TRBJ2-7, with D perhaps matching TRBD1 (6 bases). The germline V gene has CDR1 ENHRY and CDR2 SYGVKD. This CDR3 comprises 18 residues. V dropped 2 bases and J dropped 0 bases, with 20 bases sitting between them. The CDR3 coding sequence is TGTGCCATCAGTGAGGCGACAGGAGCTAGCAGAACCTCCTACGAGCAGTACTTC. Encoded protein: CAISEATGASRTSYEQYF.

In regard to this clonotype: This clone may be a read error of a much larger clone one base away. The chain couples TRBV12-3 or TRBV12-4 to TRBJ1-5; D gene ambiguous. Trimming pared 5 bases from V and 5 bases from J, leaving 19 bases between. The CDR3 is 16 amino acids. CDR3 residues: CASSPSPKAGDQPQHF. The CDR3 nucleotides read TGTGCCAGCAGTCCATCCCCCAAAGCGGGCGATCAGCCCCAGCATTTT.

The sample holds many counts of this clonotype. The chain is built from TRBV25-1 and TRBJ2-1; 11 bases align to TRBD2. The V gene's germline CDR1 is MGHDK and CDR2 SYGVNS. The CDR3 has 15 amino acids. Unmatched junction bases numbered 17, after V lost 9 bases and J lost 13 bases. In nucleotides, the CDR3 is TGTGCCAGTACTACCGGGACTAGCGGAGAGGGCGGTCAGTTCTTC. Protein sequence: CASTTGTSGEGGQFF.

This clonotype was picked up one time. This may arise from a read error, as a much more abundant clone is one base away. V is TRBV20-1 and J is TRBJ2-2, with D perhaps TRBD2 (7 bases). V was pared by 0 bases and J by 3 bases, with 11 bases between. This CDR3 has 15 amino acids. Germline V CDR1 and CDR2: DFQATT, SNEGSKA (reference sequence). The CDR3 region is CSARDQGRDTGELFF. Written as DNA, the CDR3 is TGCAGTGCTAGAGACCAGGGGAGGGACACCGGGGAGCTGTTTTTT.

This clonotype was counted many times. The J gene is TRBJ1-1, the V gene TRBV7-9; D unresolved. The CDR3 is made up of 12 amino acids. Germline CDR1 SEHNR, CDR2 FQNEAQ (reference sequence). V gave up 6 bases and J gave up 2 bases, with 7 bases separating them. CDR3 DNA sequence: TGTGCCAGCAGGTGGTATAACACTGAAGCTTTCTTT. This codes for CASRWYNTEAFF.

This clonotype was counted at least ten times. The V and J genes are TRBV6-6 and TRBJ1-5; D perhaps matches TRBD1 (5 bases). The CDR3 runs 18 residues. CDR1 MNHNY and CDR2 SVGAGI come from the germline V gene (reference sequence). V lost 2 bases to trimming and J lost 3 bases, with 20 bases between them. CDR3 bases: TGTGCCAGCAGTTACCTTCTCGACAGTCTCGGTACCAATCAGCCCCAGCATTTT. This sequence encodes CASSYLLDSLGTNQPQHF.

At least ten counts were recorded for this clonotype. This chain joins TRBV27 and TRBJ2-1; a weak D match, TRBD2 (6 bases). In germline, CDR1 is MNHEY, CDR2 SMNVEV (reference sequence). Trimming shortened V by 1 base and J by 4 bases, and 11 bases separated the two germline ends. The CDR3 spans 15 residues. CDR3 sequence reads: CASSLWGVRYNEQFF. The CDR3 DNA reads TGTGCCAGCAGTTTATGGGGGGTCAGATACAATGAGCAGTTCTTC.

This clonotype was found a few times. This chain uses TRBV12-3 or TRBV12-4 with TRBJ2-1, with TRBD1 identical over 11 bases. The CDR3 has 15 residues. Trimming at V came to 8 bases and at J to 6 bases, leaving 9 bases not matched to a gene. This CDR3 is CASHPSDRGRNEQFF. DNA of the CDR3: TGTGCCAGCCATCCATCGGACAGGGGGCGCAATGAGCAGTTCTTC.

The CDR3 DNA reads as TGTGCCAGCAGTTTACTTCTAGTGGGCACTTGGGGAGAGACCCAGTACTTC. Its protein product is CASSLLLVGTWGETQYF. The V and J genes are TRBV12-3 or TRBV12-4 and TRBJ2-5; D remains ambiguous. Trimming cost V 2 bases and J 4 bases, with 20 bases left between them. The CDR3 loop spans 17 amino acids.

This clonotype was detected many times. The rearrangement uses TRBV7-9 and TRBJ1-1; 10 positions agree with TRBD1. The ends lost 5 bases at V and 7 bases at J; junction bases unmatched: 7. The CDR3 length is 14 residues. Germline V gene lookup returns CDR1 SEHNR and CDR2 FQNEAQ (reference sequence). CDR3 region: CASSPRQGAGEAFF. CDR3 DNA sequence: TGTGCCAGCAGCCCCAGACAGGGGGCGGGTGAAGCTTTCTTT.

This clonotype was observed at least ten times. The chain recombines TRBV7-3 with TRBJ2-3, with D perhaps matching TRBD2 (5 bases). The germline gives CDR1 SGHTA, CDR2 FQGTGA. The V and J ends lost 3 bases and 2 bases respectively, with 12 bases between them. This CDR3 is 15 amino acids long. The CDR3 sequence is CASSFSSGLTDTQYF. The CDR3 coding sequence is TGTGCCAGCAGCTTTTCCAGCGGACTCACAGATACGCAGTATTTT.

In this sample, this clonotype turned up many times. The chain couples TRBV28 to TRBJ1-2, with TRBD1 matching 7 bases. From germline, CDR1 is MDHEN and CDR2 SYDVKM. CDR3 length: 12 amino acids. Losses at the gene ends were 8 bases for V and 7 bases for J; bases not matched to a gene: 7. CDR3 protein: CASRTGDRGYTF. The DNA for the CDR3 is TGTGCCAGCCGAACAGGGGACCGTGGCTACACCTTC.

This clonotype was detected many times. CDR3 DNA: TGTGCCAGCAGCCACGGGACTAGCGGGAGTTACGAGCAGTACTTC. It encodes CASSHGTSGSYEQYF. The chain combines TRBV3-1 with TRBJ2-7; 14 bases line up with TRBD2. The length of the CDR3 is 15 residues. The germline gives CDR1 LGHDT, CDR2 YNNKEL (reference sequence). Germline trimming cut 3 bases from V and 4 bases from J; bases unmatched to any gene: 2.

This clonotype was seen only once. A read error is possible here, since a much larger clone lies one base away. V usage is TRBV7-9 and J usage is TRBJ2-7; the D gene is possibly TRBD1 (6 bases). V was trimmed by 5 bases and J by 9 bases, leaving 23 bases between them. This CDR3 is 15 amino acids long. The germline V gene has CDR1 SEHNR and CDR2 FQNEAQ (reference sequence). Here the CDR3 reads CASSLGDRLVNGQYF. DNA for the CDR3: TGTGCCAGCAGCCTCGGAGACAGGCTTGTAAACGGGCAGTACTTC.

At least ten counts were recorded for this clonotype. The gene calls are TRBV11-2 and TRBJ2-7; no clear D gene. CDR1 is SGHAT and CDR2 is FQNNGV in the germline V gene. This CDR3 region has 13 residues. With 4 bases removed from V and 5 bases from J, the gap between germline ends came to 12 bases. The CDR3 spells CASSSWGPDEQYF. CDR3 nucleotide sequence: TGTGCCAGCAGCTCGTGGGGTCCGGACGAGCAGTACTTC.

This clonotype was seen ten or more times. The chain employs TRBV19 and TRBJ1-5, with D perhaps TRBD1 (6 bases). Germline V lookup: CDR1 LNHDA, CDR2 SQIVND (reference sequence). Trimming took off 1 base at V and 4 bases at J, with 11 bases between the two ends. The CDR3 covers 15 residues. As DNA, the CDR3 is TGTGCCAGTAGTATAGGCTCAAGGGGGAATCAGCCCCAGCATTTT. Translating gives CASSIGSRGNQPQHF. Together with reference TRBV19 and TRBJ1-5, the CDR3 gives the full variable domain: DGGITQSPKYLFRKEGQNVTLSCEQNLNHDAMYWYRQDPGQGLRLIYYSQIVNDFQKGDIAEGYSVSREKKESFPLTVTSAQKNPTAFYLCASSIGSRGNQPQHFGDGTRLSIL.

This clonotype has ten or more counts. This sequence joins TRBV7-8 and TRBJ1-3; 9 bases match TRBD1. The CDR3 contains 17 residues. Germline loops: CDR1 SGHVS, CDR2 FQNEAQ. The J segment lost 3 bases and the V segment lost 5 bases, leaving 11 bases of the junction unmatched. The CDR3 here is CASSVGTGLDGGNTIYF. CDR3 bases: TGTGCCAGCAGCGTCGGGACAGGGCTGGATGGTGGAAACACCATATATTTT.

There are a few counts of this clonotype. As DNA, the CDR3 is TGTGCCAGCAGTTTGACAAGCAAATCCTCCTACGAGCAGTACTTC. This sequence encodes CASSLTSKSSYEQYF. This rearrangement joins TRBV28 to TRBJ2-7; D unresolved. With 3 bases removed from V and 0 bases from J, the gap between germline ends came to 12 bases. Germline CDR1 is MDHEN and CDR2 is SYDVKM. The CDR3 covers 15 residues. Full variable domain (rest looked up from reference TRBV28 and TRBJ2-7): DVKVTQSSRYLVKRTGEKVFLECVQDMDHENMFWYRQDPGLGLRLIYFSYDVKMKEKGDIPEGYSVSREKKERFSLILESASTNQTSMYLCASSLTSKSSYEQYFGPGTRLTVT.